A selection of T cell receptor beta chains follows, all from one sample in a study of cytomegalovirus exposure and HLA in healthy donors. Profiled with immunoSEQ multiplex PCR; TCRdb holds only in-frame clones, not every one. Of about 54,000 clones in the sample, more than 75% were seen once. Source material: PBMCs. The receptors originated from a female donor in good health and CMV-seronegative. CDR3s include the opening cysteine and the closing phenylalanine or tryptophan. A D gene is named only where the DNA matches it firmly. Expanded clones are given a class, and other clones once, few, many or no size at all.

CDR3 protein: CASRETDYEQYF
CDR3 DNA: TGTGCCAGCAGGGAGACGGATTACGAGCAGTACTTC
J gene: TRBJ2-7
V gene: TRBV2
clone size: NA
D gene: NA

CDR3 protein: CATSRDSSGGRDTQYF
CDR3 DNA: TGTGCCACCAGCAGAGATAGTAGCGGGGGGCGGGATACGCAGTATTTT
J gene: TRBJ2-3
V gene: TRBV15
clone size: NA
D gene: TRBD2

CDR3 protein: CASSPQVDRTAEAFF
CDR3 DNA: TGTGCCAGCTCACCACAAGTTGACAGGACAGCTGAAGCTTTCTTT
J gene: TRBJ1-1
V gene: TRBV18
clone size: NA
D gene: NA

CDR3 protein: CASSTLTGADTEAFF
CDR3 DNA: TGTGCCAGCAGCACGCTGACAGGGGCGGACACTGAAGCTTTCTTT
J gene: TRBJ1-1
V gene: TRBV7-6
clone size: NA
D gene: TRBD1

CDR3 protein: CASSSTSGGGSYEQYF
CDR3 DNA: TGTGCCAGCAGCTCGACTAGCGGGGGAGGCTCCTACGAGCAGTACTTC
J gene: TRBJ2-7
V gene: TRBV11-2
clone size: NA
D gene: TRBD2

CDR3 protein: CASSQDVQGSYEQYF
CDR3 DNA: TGTGCCAGCAGCCAAGATGTCCAGGGGTCCTACGAGCAGTACTTC
J gene: TRBJ2-7
V gene: TRBV4-2
clone size: NA
D gene: NA

CDR3 protein: CASGQGSPEAFF
CDR3 DNA: TGTGCCAGCGGGCAGGGATCGCCTGAAGCTTTCTTT
J gene: TRBJ1-1
V gene: TRBV2
clone size: few
D gene: NA

CDR3 protein: CASRRLAGGLAKNIQYF
CDR3 DNA: TGTGCCAGCAGAAGACTAGCGGGGGGGCTAGCCAAAAACATTCAGTACTTC
J gene: TRBJ2-4
V gene: TRBV2
clone size: NA
D gene: TRBD2

CDR3 protein: CASNDPGRGRSYTF
CDR3 DNA: TGCGCCAGCAATGATCCAGGGAGGGGTAGGAGCTACACCTTC
J gene: TRBJ1-2
V gene: TRBV4-1
clone size: NA
D gene: NA

CDR3 protein: CASSLAGGGRLSGNTIYF
CDR3 DNA: TGTGCCAGCAGCTTGGCCGGCGGGGGGCGATTATCCGGAAACACCATATATTTT
J gene: TRBJ1-3
V gene: TRBV5-5
clone size: NA
D gene: NA

CDR3 protein: CASSKDRGPYNEQFF
CDR3 DNA: TGTGCCAGCAGCAAAGACAGGGGACCCTACAATGAGCAGTTCTTC
J gene: TRBJ2-1
V gene: TRBV5-4
clone size: NA
D gene: TRBD1

CDR3 protein: CASSSTGSGNQPQHF
CDR3 DNA: TGTGCCAGCAGTTCTACAGGGAGTGGCAATCAGCCCCAGCATTTT
J gene: TRBJ1-5
V gene: TRBV6-6
clone size: NA
D gene: NA

CDR3 protein: CASSRTGYGYTF
CDR3 DNA: TGTGCCAGCAGCAGGACAGGGTACGGCTACACCTTC
J gene: TRBJ1-2
V gene: TRBV7-9
clone size: NA
D gene: TRBD1

CDR3 protein: CASSIGDRGYNEQFF
CDR3 DNA: TGCGCCAGTAGTATCGGGGACAGGGGCTACAATGAGCAGTTCTTC
J gene: TRBJ2-1
V gene: TRBV19
clone size: NA
D gene: TRBD1

CDR3 protein: CASSYGTSGVTGELFF
CDR3 DNA: TGTGCCAGCAGTTACGGGACTAGCGGGGTTACCGGGGAGCTGTTTTTT
J gene: TRBJ2-2
V gene: TRBV6-5
clone size: few
D gene: TRBD2

CDR3 protein: CASSRTGVGTGELFF
CDR3 DNA: TGTGCCAGCAGCCGAACAGGGGTTGGCACCGGGGAGCTGTTTTTT
J gene: TRBJ2-2
V gene: TRBV7-2
clone size: NA
D gene: TRBD1

CDR3 protein: CASSLRGAYTDTQYF
CDR3 DNA: TGTGCCAGCAGCTTACGCGGAGCTTACACAGATACGCAGTATTTT
J gene: TRBJ2-3
V gene: TRBV11-1
clone size: NA
D gene: NA

CDR3 protein: CASSHTGTGHGYTF
CDR3 DNA: TGCGCCAGCAGCCACACCGGGACAGGTCATGGCTACACCTTC
J gene: TRBJ1-2
V gene: TRBV4-1
clone size: NA
D gene: TRBD1

CDR3 protein: CASSGTSGANEQFF
CDR3 DNA: TGTGCCAGCAGCGGGACTAGCGGGGCGAATGAGCAGTTCTTC
J gene: TRBJ2-1
V gene: TRBV28
clone size: few
D gene: TRBD2

CDR3 protein: CASSFPTGSSYEQYF
CDR3 DNA: TGTGCCAGCAGCTTTCCTACAGGAAGCTCCTACGAGCAGTACTTC
J gene: TRBJ2-7
V gene: TRBV11-2
clone size: NA
D gene: NA

CDR3 protein: CASSLSRDWSGNTIYF
CDR3 DNA: TGTGCCAGCTCACTTTCGAGGGACTGGTCAGGAAACACCATATATTTT
J gene: TRBJ1-3
V gene: TRBV18
clone size: NA
D gene: NA

CDR3 protein: CASSLGANPSTDTQYF
CDR3 DNA: TGTGCCAGCAGCTTGGGGGCGAACCCTAGCACAGATACGCAGTATTTT
J gene: TRBJ2-3
V gene: TRBV5-6
clone size: few
D gene: NA

CDR3 protein: CASSKGQGRFFYEQYF
CDR3 DNA: TGCGCCAGCAGCAAGGGACAGGGGAGATTTTTCTACGAGCAGTACTTC
J gene: TRBJ2-7
V gene: TRBV5-1
clone size: NA
D gene: TRBD1

CDR3 protein: CASSQDLQGRGGYTF
CDR3 DNA: TGCGCCAGCAGCCAAGATCTCCAGGGGAGAGGAGGCTACACCTTC
J gene: TRBJ1-2
V gene: TRBV4-1
clone size: NA
D gene: NA

CDR3 protein: CASSLAANYQPQHF
CDR3 DNA: TGTGCCAGCAGCTTAGCAGCAAACTATCAGCCCCAGCATTTT
J gene: TRBJ1-5
V gene: TRBV7-2
clone size: NA
D gene: NA

CDR3 protein: CASSLRTGGGNTIYF
CDR3 DNA: TGTGCCAGCAGCTTGAGAACAGGGGGCGGAAACACCATATATTTT
J gene: TRBJ1-3
V gene: TRBV7-2
clone size: NA
D gene: TRBD1

CDR3 protein: CASSQDKLGRLSGYTF
CDR3 DNA: TGCGCCAGCAGCCAAGATAAATTAGGGAGATTGAGTGGCTACACCTTC
J gene: TRBJ1-2
V gene: TRBV4-3
clone size: NA
D gene: NA

CDR3 protein: CASSADRSLFRKNIQYF
CDR3 DNA: TGCGCCAGCAGCGCGGACAGATCCCTTTTCCGCAAAAACATTCAGTACTTC
J gene: TRBJ2-4
V gene: TRBV5-1
clone size: once
D gene: NA

CDR3 protein: CASRTPGGGPQHF
CDR3 DNA: TGTGCCAGCAGGACCCCGGGGGGCGGGCCCCAGCATTTT
J gene: TRBJ1-5
V gene: TRBV6-5
clone size: NA
D gene: NA

CDR3 protein: CASSLKQAVNQPQHF
CDR3 DNA: TGTGCCAGTAGCCTTAAACAGGCAGTGAATCAGCCCCAGCATTTT
J gene: TRBJ1-5
V gene: TRBV19
clone size: NA
D gene: NA

CDR3 protein: CASRPYITYEQYF
CDR3 DNA: TGCGCCAGCAGACCCTATATAACCTACGAGCAGTACTTC
J gene: TRBJ2-7
V gene: TRBV5-1
clone size: few
D gene: NA

CDR3 protein: CAISESRFKAGGINPYEQYF
CDR3 DNA: TGTGCCATCAGTGAGTCGCGATTTAAAGCGGGGGGTATCAATCCCTACGAGCAGTACTTC
J gene: TRBJ2-7
V gene: TRBV10-3
clone size: NA
D gene: TRBD2

CDR3 protein: CASSERPDRYGYTF
CDR3 DNA: TGTGCCAGCAGCGAACGACCCGACAGATATGGCTACACCTTC
J gene: TRBJ1-2
V gene: TRBV6-5
clone size: NA
D gene: NA

CDR3 protein: CASSVGRRSTGTLHF
CDR3 DNA: TGTGCCAGCAGTGTCGGGAGGAGGAGCACTGGAACCCTCCACTTT
J gene: TRBJ1-6
V gene: TRBV6-6
clone size: NA
D gene: NA

CDR3 protein: CASSLRRGVGEQYF
CDR3 DNA: TGTGCCAGCAGCTTACGGCGGGGTGTAGGAGAGCAGTACTTC
J gene: TRBJ2-7
V gene: TRBV11-2
clone size: NA
D gene: NA

CDR3 protein: CASSLITGAQGYTF
CDR3 DNA: TGTGCCAGCAGCTTAATAACAGGGGCGCAGGGCTACACCTTC
J gene: TRBJ1-2
V gene: TRBV5-5
clone size: NA
D gene: TRBD1

CDR3 protein: CASSHWGEPNTGELFF
CDR3 DNA: TGTGCCAGCAGTCACTGGGGGGAGCCGAACACCGGGGAGCTGTTTTTT
J gene: TRBJ2-2
V gene: TRBV11-2
clone size: NA
D gene: NA

CDR3 protein: CASSIVGSQGSSYNEQFF
CDR3 DNA: TGTGCCAGCAGCATCGTAGGGAGTCAGGGGAGCTCCTACAATGAGCAGTTCTTC
J gene: TRBJ2-1
V gene: TRBV5-6
clone size: NA
D gene: NA

CDR3 protein: CASSQAGPGQGMRGYTF
CDR3 DNA: TGCGCCAGCAGCCAAGCGGGCCCGGGACAGGGAATGAGAGGCTACACCTTC
J gene: TRBJ1-2
V gene: TRBV4-1
clone size: NA
D gene: TRBD1

CDR3 protein: CASSDYRLGQGDEKLFF
CDR3 DNA: TGTGCCAGCAGCGACTACCGATTGGGACAGGGGGATGAAAAACTGTTTTTT
J gene: TRBJ1-4
V gene: TRBV7-6
clone size: NA
D gene: TRBD1

CDR3 protein: CASSAGVGGGNQPQHF
CDR3 DNA: TGTGCCAGCAGCGCCGGAGTCGGGGGTGGCAATCAGCCCCAGCATTTT
J gene: TRBJ1-5
V gene: TRBV7-9
clone size: NA
D gene: NA